Here is one T cell receptor beta chain with its context. The CDR3 runs to 16 residues. V dropped 2 bases and J dropped 3 bases, with 16 bases sitting between them. Germline CDR1 is MNHNS and CDR2 is SASEGT. These data originate in a study of blood T cell repertoires in COVID-19. Study background: Samples representing acute and convalescent COVID-19 were sourced from the United States, Italy and Spain.

Clones were read by immunoSEQ multiplex PCR, and TCRdb kept only the in-frame ones, dropping some. This sample has about 310,000 clones, with around 90% found just once. V and J are TRBV6-1 and TRBJ1-1; D unresolved. The sequence was obtained from a man aged 50 or older with active or convalescent COVID-19. The sample taken for sequencing was peripheral blood. The CDR3 bases are TGTGCCAGCAGTGAAATGAGTCCGTTCGAGGACACTGAAGCTTTCTTT. This sequence encodes CASSEMSPFEDTEAFF.